The 8 T cell receptor beta chains reported below all come from one sample, sequenced in a study of blood T cell repertoires in COVID-19. The protocol was immunoSEQ multiplex PCR, while the TCRdb copy is restricted to in-frame clones and leaves out a portion. This table holds around 300,000 clones, roughly 91% found once. Source material: PBMCs or T cells enriched from blood (not recorded which). The receptors originated from a woman aged 55-69 years who had recovered from COVID-19.

The V gene is TRBV18, the J gene TRBJ1-1; tentatively, D is TRBD1 (5 bases). V was clipped by 6 bases and J by 5 bases, with 16 bases between them. Germline CDR1 reads KGHSH; CDR2 reads LQKENI. This CDR3 has 14 amino acids. CDR3 bases: TGTGCCAGCTCTCTCGGGGGGGGTCGAACTGAAGCTTTCTTT. Protein: CASSLGGGRTEAFF. The whole variable domain, remainder taken from reference TRBV18 and TRBJ1-1, is NAGVMQNPRHLVRRRGQEARLRCSPMKGHSHVYWYRQLPEEGLKFMVYLQKENIIDESGMPKERFSAEFPKEGPSILRIQQVVRGDSAAYFCASSLGGGRTEAFFGQGTRLTVV.

V usage is TRBV7-9 and J usage is TRBJ1-2; 8 positions match TRBD1. The CDR3 is made up of 14 amino acids. The germline gives CDR1 SEHNR, CDR2 FQNEAQ (reference sequence). V was clipped by 1 base and J by 2 bases; unmatched bases: 0. In nucleotides, the CDR3 is TGTGCCAGCAGCTTAGGGACAGGGAACTATGGCTACACCTTC. Protein product: CASSLGTGNYGYTF. The full variable domain, in which reference TRBV7-9 and TRBJ1-2 provide the parts outside the CDR3, is DTGVSQNPRHKITKRGQNVTFRCDPISEHNRLYWYRQTLGQGPEFLTYFQNEAQLEKSRLLSDRFSAERPKGSFSTLEIQRTEQGDSAMYLCASSLGTGNYGYTFGSGTRLTVV.

V gene TRBV12-3 or TRBV12-4 combines with J gene TRBJ2-5, with 8 nucleotides matching TRBD2. The CDR3 spans 12 residues. Trimming at V came to 10 bases and at J to 8 bases, leaving 9 bases not matched to a gene. CDR3 loop: CAIRGGGGTQYF. CDR3 bases: TGTGCCATCCGGGGGGGAGGCGGAACCCAGTACTTC.

This chain links TRBV6-5 with TRBJ1-5; possible D gene TRBD1, 5 bases. In germline, CDR1 is MNHEY, CDR2 SVGAGI. V was trimmed by 5 bases and J by 0 bases, leaving 11 bases between them. The CDR3 runs 15 residues. Here the CDR3 reads CASSRTGPSNQPQHF. DNA for the CDR3: TGTGCCAGCAGTAGAACAGGCCCTAGCAATCAGCCCCAGCATTTT.

J is TRBJ2-7 and V is TRBV28; 7 bases are a match to TRBD2. CDR1 and CDR2 from the germline V gene are MDHEN and SYDVKM. The CDR3 covers 13 residues. V shed 6 bases, J shed 7 bases, and the junction held 9 bases outside the gene matches. The CDR3 protein is CASRSGAGGEQYF. The DNA for the CDR3 is TGTGCCAGCAGGAGCGGGGCGGGTGGTGAGCAGTACTTC.

This chain's CDR3 is CASTTLTGNYGYTF. The CDR3 DNA reads as TGTGCCAGCACCACCCTGACTGGGAACTATGGCTACACCTTC. V is TRBV28 and J is TRBJ1-2; no firm D call. Germline loops: CDR1 MDHEN, CDR2 SYDVKM. Trimming cost V 7 bases and J 2 bases, with 14 bases left between them. The CDR3 loop spans 14 amino acids.

The genes are TRBV5-1 and TRBJ2-1; D is unresolved. The CDR3 totals 15 residues. Per the germline V gene, CDR1 is SGHRS and CDR2 is YFSETQ. The V gene lost 1 base and the J gene lost 6 bases, with 14 bases spanning the gap. In DNA, the CDR3 is TGCGCCAGCAGCTTGCTTCCTACGGTCGGCAATGAGCAGTTCTTC. Translation: CASSLLPTVGNEQFF. The full variable domain, in which reference TRBV5-1 and TRBJ2-1 provide the parts outside the CDR3, is KAGVTQTPRYLIKTRGQQVTLSCSPISGHRSVSWYQQTPGQGLQFLFEYFSETQRNKGNFPGRFSGRQFSNSRSEMNVSTLELGDSALYLCASSLLPTVGNEQFFGPGTRLTVL.

About this clone itself: Other DNA sequences in the sample encode the same CDR3. The V call is TRBV10-3, the J call TRBJ2-7; 7 positions match TRBD1. The CDR3 is 12 residues long. V dropped 4 bases and J dropped 3; count of bases not matched to a gene: 0. Germline CDR1 and CDR2: ENHRY and SYGVKD. The CDR3 is CAISGQGYEQYF. Here the CDR3 DNA reads TGTGCCATCAGTGGACAGGGCTACGAGCAGTACTTC.